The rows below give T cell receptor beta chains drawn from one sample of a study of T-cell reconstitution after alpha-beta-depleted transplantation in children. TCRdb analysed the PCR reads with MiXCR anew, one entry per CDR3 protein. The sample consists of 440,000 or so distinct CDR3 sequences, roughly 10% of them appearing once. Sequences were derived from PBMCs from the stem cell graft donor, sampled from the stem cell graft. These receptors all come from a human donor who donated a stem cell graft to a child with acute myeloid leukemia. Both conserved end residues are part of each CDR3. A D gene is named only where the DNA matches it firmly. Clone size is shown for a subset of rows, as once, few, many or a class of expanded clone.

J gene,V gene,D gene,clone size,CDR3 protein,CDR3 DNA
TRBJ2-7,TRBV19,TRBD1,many,CASRPGQTYEQYF,TGTGCCAGTAGGCCGGGACAGACATACGAGCAGTACTTC
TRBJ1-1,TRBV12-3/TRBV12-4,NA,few,CASSYTGSMNTEAFF,TGTGCCAGCAGTTACACCGGTAGCATGAACACTGAAGCTTTCTTT
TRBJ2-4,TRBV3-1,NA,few,CASSGQLAKNIQYF,TGTGCCAGCAGCGGACAGCTAGCCAAAAACATTCAGTACTTC
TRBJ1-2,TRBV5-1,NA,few,CASSLETASHGYTF,TGCGCCAGCAGCCTGGAGACAGCTTCACATGGCTACACCTTC
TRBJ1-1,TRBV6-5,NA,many,CASSYSMGRGRGTEAFF,TGTGCCAGCAGTTACTCGATGGGCCGGGGGCGAGGCACTGAAGCTTTCTTT
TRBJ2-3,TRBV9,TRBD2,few,CASGLPGTGGSDTQYF,TGTGCCAGCGGACTCCCCGGGACGGGAGGCTCAGATACGCAGTATTTT
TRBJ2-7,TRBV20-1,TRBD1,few,CSPPDRSAYEQYF,TGCAGTCCCCCGGACAGGTCTGCCTACGAGCAGTACTTC
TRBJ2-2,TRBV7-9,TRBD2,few,CASSLRLAENTGELFF,TGTGCCAGCAGCTTAAGGCTAGCGGAGAACACCGGGGAGCTGTTTTTT
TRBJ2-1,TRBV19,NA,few,CASARPGNEQFF,TGTGCCAGCGCCCGACCCGGAAATGAGCAGTTCTTC
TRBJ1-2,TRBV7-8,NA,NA,CASSLTQENYGYTF,TGTGCCAGCAGCCTAACACAAGAGAACTATGGCTACACCTTC
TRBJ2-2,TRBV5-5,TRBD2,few,CASRLLAASGELFF,TGTGCCAGCAGACTTCTAGCGGCCTCCGGGGAGCTGTTTTTT
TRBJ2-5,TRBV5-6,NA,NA,CASSLGATPFKETQYF,TGTGCCAGCAGCTTGGGCGCGACCCCCTTTAAAGAGACCCAGTACTTC
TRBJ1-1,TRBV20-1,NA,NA,CSAYIPGHTNTEAFF,TGCAGTGCTTATATCCCGGGACACACGAACACTGAAGCTTTCTTT
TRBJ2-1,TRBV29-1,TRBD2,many,CSVVSPWTSGDYNEQFF,TGCAGCGTTGTGTCCCCCTGGACTAGCGGGGATTACAATGAGCAGTTCTTC
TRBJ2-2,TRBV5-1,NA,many,CASSQGRPGELFF,TGCGCCAGCAGCCAGGGACGACCCGGGGAGCTGTTTTTT
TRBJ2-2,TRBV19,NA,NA,CASSKSPNTGELFF,TGTGCCAGTAGTAAGTCACCGAACACCGGGGAGCTGTTTTTT
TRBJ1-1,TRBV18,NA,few,CASSPRNFNGGTEAFF,TGTGCCAGCTCACCGCGGAATTTTAACGGGGGCACTGAAGCTTTCTTT
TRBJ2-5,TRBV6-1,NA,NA,CASSLTEGETQYF,TGTGCCAGCAGTCTTACAGAAGGGGAGACCCAGTACTTC
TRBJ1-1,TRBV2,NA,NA,CASSEGRGDSGAFF,TGTGCCAGCAGTGAAGGGAGGGGTGACAGCGGGGCTTTCTTT
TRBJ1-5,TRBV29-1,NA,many,CSVEEGGQPQHF,TGCAGCGTTGAGGAAGGGGGTCAGCCCCAGCATTTT
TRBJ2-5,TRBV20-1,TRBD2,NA,CSASRLAGAETQYF,TGCAGTGCTAGCCGACTAGCGGGGGCAGAGACCCAGTACTTC
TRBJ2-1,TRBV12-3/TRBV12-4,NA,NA,CTSCLASGSGGPNEQFF,TGTACCAGCTGTTTAGCTTCTGGGTCCGGGGGACCCAATGAGCAGTTCTTC
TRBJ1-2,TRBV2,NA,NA,CASSDLVRRDYGYTF,TGTGCCAGCAGTGACCTAGTCAGGAGAGACTATGGCTACACCTTC